At least ten counts were recorded for the clone carrying this TCR beta chain. This sample is part of a study of regulatory T cells in long-lasting Graves disease. Sequencing libraries for TCR beta were prepared with iRepertoire HTBI primers and Arm-PCR of CDR3 regions. TCRdb called the multiplex PCR reads again in MiXCR, with one record for every CDR3 protein. The sample has about 540,000 distinct CDR3 sequences; approximately 15% are singletons. Trimming took off 6 bases at V and 5 bases at J, with 2 bases between the two ends. Per germline, CDR1 MNHNS and CDR2 SASEGT. This CDR3 has 9 amino acids. Regarding time point: newly diagnosed GD, antithyroid drugs for less than 3 months. Researchers made the TCR library from RNA that was extracted from PBMCs. These same records also appear under a second study, on T cells in Graves' hyperthyroidism and ophthalmopathy.

The sequencing used peripheral blood mononuclear cells (PBMCs), collected at new diagnosis, from a patient treated with antithyroid drugs. The TCR sequence derives from a man aged 30-40 years with Graves disease. V gene TRBV6-1 combines with J gene TRBJ2-7, with D unresolved. CDR3 nucleotides: TGTGCCAGCAGACACGAGCAGTACTTC. This codes for CASRHEQYF.